These 25 T cell receptor beta chains came from one sample sequenced in a study of response to subunit inactivated influenza vaccine. TCRdb itself ran the RT-PCR reads through MiXCR, one entry per CDR3 protein. The sample contains hundreds of thousands of distinct CDR3 sequences, about 15% of which appear only once. Material: PBMCs from blood, obtained about 14 days before vaccination. These TCRs come from a man aged 50-59 years who received an inactivated influenza vaccine.

J is TRBJ1-6 and V is TRBV7-2, with D perhaps matching TRBD1 (6 bases). Germline assignment: CDR1 SGHTA and CDR2 FQGNSA. This CDR3 comprises 16 residues. V lost 5 bases to trimming and J lost 4 bases, with 15 bases between them. Here the CDR3 reads CASSPRGSGYNSPLHF. The CDR3 DNA reads as TGTGCCAGCAGCCCCAGGGGCAGTGGATATAATTCACCCCTCCACTTT.

This clonotype turned up a few times. The rearrangement links TRBV15 to TRBJ2-1, with D maybe TRBD1 (5 bases). The V gene lost 8 bases and the J gene lost 2 bases, with 10 bases spanning the gap. There are 13 residues in the CDR3. Germline lookup yields CDR1 LNHNV and CDR2 YYDKDF (reference sequence). This CDR3 is CATQGPPYNEQFF. CDR3 sequence (DNA): TGTGCCACCCAGGGCCCCCCCTACAATGAGCAGTTCTTC.

The table lists this clonotype with a few counts. The chain carries TRBV14 and TRBJ1-3; 7 nucleotides line up with TRBD1. Germline assignment: CDR1 SGHDN and CDR2 FVKESK. The V gene end was trimmed by 5 bases and the J gene end by 7 bases; junction bases not matched to a gene: 5. The length of the CDR3 is 13 residues. CDR3 sequence (DNA): TGTGCCAGCAGCGCTCAACAGGGGAACACCATATATTTT. It translates to CASSAQQGNTIYF.

This clonotype was observed a handful of times. The rearrangement links TRBV29-1 to TRBJ1-1; TRBD1 is a possible D gene (6 bases). Germline-derived CDR1 and CDR2 are SQVTM and ANQGSEA. The CDR3 consists of 12 residues. V was shortened by 6 bases and J by 2 bases, with 10 bases between the two germline ends. CDR3 sequence (DNA): TGCAGCGTGGGACACCGAAACACTGAAGCTTTCTTT. Its translation is CSVGHRNTEAFF.

V and J are TRBV20-1 and TRBJ2-4; no clear D gene. Trimming took off 6 bases at V and 1 base at J, with 10 bases between the two ends. The CDR3 totals 13 residues. Germline values: CDR1 DFQATT, CDR2 SNEGSKA (reference sequence). CDR3 sequence: CSARSSAKNIQYF. In DNA, the CDR3 is TGCAGTGCCAGGTCGAGTGCCAAAAACATTCAGTACTTC.

This clonotype was counted only a few times. This chain links TRBV7-8 with TRBJ1-2; D is perhaps TRBD1 (5 bases). Germline V gives CDR1 SGHVS, CDR2 FQNEAQ. V dropped 4 bases and J dropped 5 bases, with 11 bases sitting between them. CDR3 length: 13 residues. CDR3 region: CASSSGTTYGYTF. The CDR3 DNA is TGTGCCAGCAGCTCCGGGACTACATATGGCTACACCTTC.

The chain uses TRBV14 and TRBJ2-5; the match to TRBD1 covers 8 bases. The CDR3 totals 14 residues. Germline V gene sequence: CDR1 SGHDN, CDR2 FVKESK. With 1 base clipped from V and 4 bases from J, the junction kept 2 bases outside the gene matches. The CDR3, as DNA: TGTGCCAGCAGCCAAGGGACAGGGACAGAGACCCAGTACTTC. Translated, it gives CASSQGTGTETQYF.

The V and J genes are TRBV12-3 or TRBV12-4 and TRBJ2-7, with TRBD2 matching 7 bases. This CDR3 is 13 amino acids long. Trimming cost V 6 bases and J 0 bases; bases outside gene matches: 2. The DNA for the CDR3 is TGTGCCAGCAGAGGACTAGACTCCTACGAGCAGTACTTC. This encodes CASRGLDSYEQYF.

The table lists this clonotype with a few counts. The chain carries TRBV30 and TRBJ1-3; D uncertain. This CDR3 comprises 13 residues. V was cut by 2 bases and J by 0 bases, with 5 bases left in between. Germline-derived CDR1 and CDR2 are GTSNPN and SVGIG (reference sequence). CDR3 DNA sequence: TGTGCCTGGAGTTACAGCTCTGGAAACACCATATATTTT. Translating it yields CAWSYSSGNTIYF. The full variable domain, in which reference TRBV30 and TRBJ1-3 provide the parts outside the CDR3, is SQTIHQWPATLVQPVGSPLSLECTVEGTSNPNLYWYRQAAGRGLQLLFYSVGIGQISSEVPQNLSASRPQDRQFILSSKKLLLSDSGFYLCAWSYSSGNTIYFGEGSWLTVV.

The chain recombines TRBV15 with TRBJ2-1, with D perhaps being TRBD1 or TRBD2 (5 bases each). The CDR3 is 15 amino acids. Germline-derived CDR1 and CDR2 are LNHNV and YYDKDF (reference sequence). V was shortened by 2 bases and J by 4 bases, with 12 bases between the two germline ends. The CDR3 loop reads CATSRSQGAYNEQFF. Here the CDR3 DNA reads TGTGCCACCAGCAGAAGCCAGGGAGCATACAATGAGCAGTTCTTC.

In its sample, this clonotype was seen a few times. The chain recombines TRBV4-3 with TRBJ2-3, with TRBD2 identical over 9 bases. The CDR3 sequence is 16 residues long. Germline trimming cut 0 bases from V and 5 bases from J; bases unmatched to any gene: 6. Germline assignment: CDR1 LGHNA and CDR2 YSLEER. The CDR3 here is CASSQDGGTSLDTQYF. The DNA of the CDR3 is TGCGCCAGCAGCCAAGATGGAGGGACTAGCCTAGATACGCAGTATTTT.

This chain uses TRBV4-1 with TRBJ1-5; TRBD1 matches 7 bases. The CDR3 is 16 residues long. Germline lookup yields CDR1 MGHRA and CDR2 YSYEKL. The V and J ends lost 0 bases and 11 bases, in that order; junction bases with no gene match: 13. CDR3 coding DNA: TGCGCCAGCAGCCAAGAGTTTACAGGGGCCCCTCGGGCCCAGCATTTT. It specifies CASSQEFTGAPRAQHF.

The chain couples TRBV27 to TRBJ2-1; D is unresolved. The CDR3 is made up of 14 amino acids. Germline CDR1 is MNHEY and CDR2 is SMNVEV (reference sequence). V gave up 0 bases and J gave up 8 bases, with 11 bases separating them. In DNA, the CDR3 is TGTGCCAGCAGTTTATCGACCGGCGTCGATGAGCAGTTCTTC. Its translation is CASSLSTGVDEQFF.

The gene calls are TRBV5-1 and TRBJ2-6; 8 bases match TRBD2. CDR1 and CDR2 (germline): SGHRS, YFSETQ. The CDR3 contains 16 residues. J was trimmed by 0 bases and V by 1 base; bases with no gene match: 0. The CDR3 sequence: CASSLRGGSGANVLTF. In DNA, the CDR3 is TGCGCCAGCAGCTTGCGGGGGGGCTCTGGGGCCAACGTCCTGACTTTC.

This clonotype was seen more than once but under ten times. This chain uses TRBV4-3 with TRBJ2-5, with 7 bases fitting TRBD2. In germline, CDR1 is LGHNA, CDR2 YSLEER. V lost 3 bases and J lost 5; bases outside the gene matches: 12. The CDR3 has 16 amino acids. The CDR3 DNA reads TGCGCCAGCAGCCAGGGGCTCCGCGGGGGAGAGGAGACCCAGTACTTC. Translating gives CASSQGLRGGEETQYF.

This clonotype was detected many times. The chain joins TRBV11-2 to TRBJ2-2, with D uncertain. This CDR3 region has 13 residues. Germline lookup yields CDR1 SGHAT and CDR2 FQNNGV. V lost 0 bases, J lost 8 bases, and 7 bases lay in between. CDR3 bases: TGTGCCAGCAGCTTAGATCGTGCGGGGGAGCTGTTTTTT. Translating it yields CASSLDRAGELFF.

This clonotype has only a few counts. The chain combines TRBV4-1 with TRBJ2-1; perhaps TRBD1 as D (6 bases). Germline-derived CDR1 and CDR2 are MGHRA and YSYEKL. Trimming pared 1 base from V and 10 bases from J, leaving 8 bases between. CDR3 length: 12 amino acids. As DNA, the CDR3 is TGCGCCAGCAGCCAAGTAGGGACAGAGCAGTTCTTC. Protein product: CASSQVGTEQFF.

The rearrangement links TRBV20-1 to TRBJ2-1; D may be TRBD2 (6 bases). CDR1 is DFQATT and CDR2 is SNEGSKA in the germline V gene (reference sequence). The CDR3 runs to 14 residues. The V end lost 3 bases, the J end lost 4 bases, and 13 bases lay between the germline ends. The CDR3 loop is CSASLAGFYNEQFF. CDR3 DNA: TGCAGTGCTAGTCTGGCGGGATTTTACAATGAGCAGTTCTTC.

This clonotype was recorded many times. This chain joins TRBV3-1 and TRBJ2-7; D remains unclear. Looked up from germline, CDR1 is LGHDT and CDR2 is YNNKEL (reference sequence). The CDR3 has 14 amino acids. The V gene lost 1 base and the J gene lost 3 bases, with 10 bases spanning the gap. CDR3: CASSQGPHRYEQYF. CDR3 DNA sequence: TGTGCCAGCAGCCAAGGCCCGCATCGCTACGAGCAGTACTTC.

In the case of this clonotype: A junction end diverges from the germline sequence, so it may reflect a read error. The rearrangement joins TRBV20-1 to TRBJ2-1; D is unclear. The germline gives CDR1 DFQATT, CDR2 SNEGSKA (reference sequence). This CDR3 has 16 amino acids. The CDR3 DNA is TGCAGTTCTAGAGATCGCCTCTTGGGGAATTACAATGAGCAGTTCTTC. Protein: CSSRDRLLGNYNEQFF.

The chain is built from TRBV20-1 and TRBJ2-1; no clear D gene. The CDR3 has 14 residues. Germline loops: CDR1 DFQATT, CDR2 SNEGSKA (reference sequence). Trimming left V 1 base short and J 0 bases short, with 7 bases between. This CDR3 is CSARVADSYNEQFF. CDR3 coding DNA: TGCAGTGCTAGAGTGGCGGACTCCTACAATGAGCAGTTCTTC.

The gene calls are TRBV2 and TRBJ2-4, with 15 nucleotides matching TRBD2. There are 16 residues in the CDR3. CDR1 is SNHLY and CDR2 is FYNNEI in the germline V gene. V lost 6 bases, J lost 4 bases, and 4 bases stayed unmatched. CDR3 nucleotide sequence: TGTGCCAGCAGCTCCGGACTAGCGGGAGGGAAAAACATTCAGTACTTC. It yields the protein CASSSGLAGGKNIQYF.

This clonotype has only a few counts. The rearrangement joins TRBV3-1 to TRBJ2-3, with 10 positions matching TRBD2. CDR1 is LGHDT, CDR2 YNNKEL, per germline (reference sequence). The J segment lost 0 bases and the V segment lost 4 bases, leaving 4 bases of the junction unmatched. The CDR3 contains 16 residues. CDR3 in DNA: TGTGCCAGCAGCCCCGTAGCGGGGGGAAGCACAGATACGCAGTATTTT. This gives the protein CASSPVAGGSTDTQYF.

This clonotype was recorded a few times. The chain uses TRBV6-2 or TRBV6-3 and TRBJ2-7; D uncertain. V gave up 2 bases and J gave up 6 bases, with 17 bases separating them. The germline V gene has CDR1 MNHEY and CDR2 SVGEGT. The length of the CDR3 is 15 residues. For the CDR3, the DNA is TGTGCCAGCAGTTACGGAGAAACGTTACCTAGCGAGCAGTACTTC. It yields the protein CASSYGETLPSEQYF.

This chain links TRBV6-2 or TRBV6-3 with TRBJ2-3; TRBD2 agrees at 9 bases. V lost 6 bases, J lost 4 bases, and 5 bases stayed unmatched. CDR3 length equals 14 residues. CDR1 MNHEY and CDR2 SVGEGT come from the germline V gene. Here the CDR3 reads CASSSGLAADTQYF. The CDR3 DNA is TGTGCCAGCAGCTCGGGACTAGCCGCAGATACGCAGTATTTT.